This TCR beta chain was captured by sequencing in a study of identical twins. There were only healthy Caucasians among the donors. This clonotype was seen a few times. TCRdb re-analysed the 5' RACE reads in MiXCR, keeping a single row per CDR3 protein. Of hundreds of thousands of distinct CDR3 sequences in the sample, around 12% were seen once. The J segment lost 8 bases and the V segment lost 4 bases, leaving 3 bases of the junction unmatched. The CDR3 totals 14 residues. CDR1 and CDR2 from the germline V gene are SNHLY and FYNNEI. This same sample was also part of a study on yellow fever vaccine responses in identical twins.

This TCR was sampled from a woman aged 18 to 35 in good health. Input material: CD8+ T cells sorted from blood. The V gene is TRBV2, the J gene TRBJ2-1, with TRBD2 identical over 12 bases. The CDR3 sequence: CASSGLAGEDEQFF. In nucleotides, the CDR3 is TGTGCCAGCAGTGGACTAGCGGGAGAGGATGAGCAGTTCTTC. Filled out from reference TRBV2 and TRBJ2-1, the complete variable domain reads EPEVTQTPSHQVTQMGQEVILRCVPISNHLYFYWYRQILGQKVEFLVSFYNNEISEKSEIFDDQFSVERPDGSNFTLKIRSTKLEDSAMYFCASSGLAGEDEQFFGPGTRLTVL.